What follows are 10 T cell receptor beta chains derived from one specimen sequenced in a study of spatial heterogeneity in lung cancer. TCRdb recomputed calls from the 5' RACE reads with MiXCR, one row per CDR3 protein. The table has fewer than 5,500 distinct CDR3 sequences, under 3.5% seen once. Time point given: sample taken at primary tumor resection. The sample here was normal lung tissue next to the tumor, taken at surgery. Receptors originate from a male donor with early-stage non-small cell lung cancer.

Comments on this clonotype: This may arise from a read error, as a much more abundant clone is one base away. The rearrangement uses TRBV19 and TRBJ2-1; 8 bases are shared with TRBD2. Germline V lookup: CDR1 LNHDA, CDR2 SQIVND (reference sequence). The trim removed 6 bases at V and 7 bases at J, leaving 14 bases unmatched. The CDR3 length is 16 residues. The CDR3 DNA is TGTGCCAGTAGAGGAAGCGGGAGCACCCACCGTAATGAGCAGTTCTTC. Translation: CASRGSGSTHRNEQFF.

By share, this clonotype ranks as medium-sized. The chain uses TRBV29-1 and TRBJ1-1; no firm D call. Trimming removed 0 bases from V and 1 base from J, with 12 bases in between. CDR1 is SQVTM and CDR2 is ANQGSEA in the germline V gene. This CDR3 spans 15 amino acids. CDR3: CSVEDLGRSNTEAFF. Here the CDR3 DNA reads TGCAGCGTTGAAGATTTGGGGAGATCGAACACTGAAGCTTTCTTT.

Sample share makes this clonotype medium-sized. The rearrangement uses TRBV14 and TRBJ2-1; no firm D call. V lost 4 bases and J lost 3, with 16 bases in between. The CDR3 extends over 16 amino acids. Germline CDR1 reads SGHDN; CDR2 reads FVKESK. The DNA of the CDR3 is TGTGCCAGCAGCCTAGACTCACCGCGGTTCTACAATGAGCAGTTCTTC. Translated: CASSLDSPRFYNEQFF.

This clonotype ranks as medium-sized (0.01 to 0.1%). The chain carries TRBV7-9 and TRBJ2-2, with 8 bases lining up with TRBD1. V was clipped by 5 bases and J by 4 bases; unmatched bases: 12. Germline-derived CDR1 and CDR2 are SEHNR and FQNEAQ (reference sequence). This CDR3 is 17 amino acids long. CDR3 nucleotides: TGTGCCAGCAGCCTTCAATGGACAGGGATTGGCACCGGGGAGCTGTTTTTT. This codes for CASSLQWTGIGTGELFF.

The sample holds many counts of this clonotype. The chain couples TRBV6-5 to TRBJ1-3, with D unresolved. The CDR3 has 16 residues. The V gene lost 2 bases and the J gene lost 1 base, with 12 bases spanning the gap. Germline-derived CDR1 and CDR2 are MNHEY and SVGAGI. CDR3 residues: CASSYDGSFSGNTIYF. CDR3 nucleotide sequence: TGTGCCAGCAGTTACGACGGCAGCTTTTCTGGAAACACCATATATTTT.

There are many counts of this clonotype. J is TRBJ1-4 and V is TRBV7-9; D might be TRBD1 (6 bases). V shed 4 bases and J shed 7 bases, with 16 bases lying between them. The CDR3 loop spans 15 amino acids. CDR1 SEHNR and CDR2 FQNEAQ come from the germline V gene (reference sequence). The CDR3 DNA follows: TGTGCCAGCAGCTACCTTTTGAACAGGGTTGAAAAACTGTTTTTT. Residues: CASSYLLNRVEKLFF. Full variable domain (missing parts from reference TRBV7-9 and TRBJ1-4): DTGVSQNPRHKITKRGQNVTFRCDPISEHNRLYWYRQTLGQGPEFLTYFQNEAQLEKSRLLSDRFSAERPKGSFSTLEIQRTEQGDSAMYLCASSYLLNRVEKLFFGSGTQLSVL.

This clonotype is labeled as medium-sized. V is TRBV7-9 and J is TRBJ2-2, with TRBD2 as a possible D gene (5 bases). V dropped 3 bases and J dropped 5 bases, with 16 bases sitting between them. This CDR3 comprises 16 residues. The germline V gene encodes CDR1 SEHNR and CDR2 FQNEAQ (reference sequence). The DNA for the CDR3 is TGTGCCAGCAGCTTTTCCAAGGACCCGGGGACCGGGGAGCTGTTTTTT. Its translation is CASSFSKDPGTGELFF.

There are many counts of this clonotype. The chain links TRBV4-1 to TRBJ1-1; TRBD1 aligns across 8 bases. The ends lost 0 bases at V and 5 bases at J; junction bases unmatched: 14. This CDR3 comprises 18 residues. Germline-derived CDR1 and CDR2 are MGHRA and YSYEKL. The CDR3 protein is CASSQDIWFGQGGTEAFF. In DNA form, the CDR3 reads TGCGCCAGCAGCCAAGATATATGGTTCGGACAGGGAGGTACTGAAGCTTTCTTT.

This clonotype has a count of ten or more. The chain has TRBV7-9 and TRBJ2-7; D is possibly TRBD2 (6 bases). V gave up 4 bases and J gave up 6 bases, with 16 bases separating them. Germline V gene sequence: CDR1 SEHNR, CDR2 FQNEAQ (reference sequence). This CDR3 region has 14 residues. The CDR3 loop reads CASSWEAQRAEQYF. The DNA of the CDR3 is TGTGCCAGCAGCTGGGAGGCCCAGCGAGCCGAGCAGTACTTC.

The sample holds many counts of this clonotype. V is TRBV10-2 and J is TRBJ2-5, with 7 nucleotides matching TRBD1. Per the germline V gene, CDR1 is WSHSY and CDR2 is SAAADI. The J segment lost 4 bases and the V segment lost 6 bases, leaving 2 bases of the junction unmatched. This CDR3 has 12 residues. The CDR3 region is CASRTGLETQYF. CDR3 DNA sequence: TGCGCCAGCAGGACAGGGTTAGAGACCCAGTACTTC.